The 12 T cell receptor beta chains below were found in one sample sequenced in a study of technical replicates of blood from several donors. This table comes from immunoSEQ multiplex PCR, and its TCRdb copy is limited to in-frame clones, with some not included. The profile shows over 10,000 clones, approximately 94% of them singletons. Sequenced: PBMCs. These TCRs come from a human donor in good health.

This chain joins TRBV11-3 and TRBJ2-5; D is uncertain. In germline, CDR1 is SGHNT, CDR2 YENEEA. This CDR3 comprises 12 residues. Trimming stripped 0 bases from V and 5 bases from J, with 4 bases between. The CDR3: CASSLDTETQYF. CDR3 sequence (DNA): TGTGCCAGCAGCTTAGATACTGAGACCCAGTACTTC.

The V call is TRBV18, the J call TRBJ2-3; 7 positions match TRBD2. CDR3 length: 14 residues. Looked up from germline, CDR1 is KGHSH and CDR2 is LQKENI. With 6 bases clipped from V and 2 bases from J, the junction kept 5 bases outside the gene matches. CDR3 amino acids: CASSATSDTDTQYF. CDR3 bases: TGTGCCAGCTCTGCTACTAGCGACACAGATACGCAGTATTTT.

The V and J genes are TRBV9 and TRBJ1-2, with a tentative D call TRBD1 (6 bases). V lost 5 bases and J 3 bases, leaving 14 bases between the germline ends. This CDR3 is built from 14 residues. Per germline, CDR1 SGDLS and CDR2 YYNGEE. The CDR3 DNA follows: TGTGCCAGCAGTGAGGGGACAAACTACTATGGCTACACCTTC. Its protein is CASSEGTNYYGYTF.

The gene calls are TRBV29-1 and TRBJ1-3; perhaps TRBD1 as D (5 bases). Germline V lookup: CDR1 SQVTM, CDR2 ANQGSEA. The CDR3 spans 14 residues. Trimming took off 2 bases at V and 0 bases at J, with 8 bases between the two ends. The CDR3 spells CSVEMGLSGNTIYF. The CDR3 nucleotides read TGCAGCGTTGAAATGGGACTCTCTGGAAACACCATATATTTT.

J is TRBJ2-5 and V is TRBV30; TRBD1 matches 9 bases. The J call is uncertain, as TRBJ2-7 better fits the DNA end. This CDR3 has 13 residues. Germline CDR1 is GTSNPN and CDR2 is SVGIG (reference sequence). CDR3 in amino acids: CAWSGGQGYEQYF. The CDR3 DNA reads as TGTGCCTGGAGTGGGGGACAGGGCTACGAGCAGTACTTC.

This chain connects TRBV30 to TRBJ1-6; D might be TRBD1 (6 bases). The ends were cut back, 0 bases at V and 9 bases at J, with 15 bases in the middle. Germline V gene lookup returns CDR1 GTSNPN and CDR2 SVGIG (reference sequence). This CDR3 is 15 amino acids long. Here the CDR3 reads CAWSVAGARVSPLHF. The CDR3 bases are TGTGCCTGGAGTGTTGCAGGGGCGAGGGTTTCACCCCTCCACTTT.

The V gene is TRBV18, the J gene TRBJ2-7; D ambiguous. Germline V gene lookup returns CDR1 KGHSH and CDR2 LQKENI. Trimming cost V 0 bases and J 7 bases, with 7 bases left between them. The CDR3 totals 12 residues. The CDR3 DNA reads as TGTGCCAGCTCACCACCTCAAAATGAGCAGTACTTC. It translates to CASSPPQNEQYF. Full variable domain (remainder filled in from reference TRBV18 and TRBJ2-7): NAGVMQNPRHLVRRRGQEARLRCSPMKGHSHVYWYRQLPEEGLKFMVYLQKENIIDESGMPKERFSAEFPKEGPSILRIQQVVRGDSAAYFCASSPPQNEQYFGPGTRLTVT.

This clone was picked up one time. The V and J genes are TRBV7-2 and TRBJ2-7, with 7 bases lining up with TRBD1. Losses at the gene ends were 2 bases for V and 6 bases for J; bases not matched to a gene: 13. CDR3 length: 16 residues. The germline CDR1 and CDR2 sequences are SGHTA and FQGNSA. In nucleotides, the CDR3 is TGTGCCAGCAGCTTACAGTGGGACAGTCCGGCGGGCGAGCAGTACTTC. Translation: CASSLQWDSPAGEQYF.

Turning to this clone: A read error may produce the germline difference seen at one junction end. V is TRBV5-6 and J is TRBJ2-1; D may be TRBD2 (6 bases). In germline, CDR1 is SGHDT, CDR2 YYEEEE. This CDR3 region has 12 residues. CDR3 protein: CASSLALGRMVF. CDR3 bases: TGTGCCAGCAGCTTGGCTCTAGGGAGGATGGTCTTC.

The V call is TRBV27, the J call TRBJ2-2; weak D call: TRBD2 (6 bases). Germline V gives CDR1 MNHEY, CDR2 SMNVEV (reference sequence). The CDR3 spans 16 residues. V lost 2 bases and J 0 bases, leaving 10 bases between the germline ends. The CDR3 DNA reads TGTGCCAGCAGTTTAGCACTAGCTACGAACACCGGGGAGCTGTTTTTT. Translated, it gives CASSLALATNTGELFF.

The chain couples TRBV29-1 to TRBJ1-2; TRBD1 agrees at 8 bases. The length of the CDR3 is 14 residues. The J segment lost 5 bases and the V segment lost 0 bases, leaving 5 bases of the junction unmatched. Looked up from germline, CDR1 is SQVTM and CDR2 is ANQGSEA. CDR3 bases: TGCAGCGTTGAAGATAACCGGGACAGGTATGGCTACACCTTC. Protein: CSVEDNRDRYGYTF.

The chain carries TRBV6-5 and TRBJ1-1; D is unresolved. Germline V CDR1 and CDR2: MNHEY, SVGAGI. CDR3 length: 14 amino acids. V gave up 5 bases and J gave up 3 bases, with 13 bases separating them. In DNA, the CDR3 is TGTGCCAGCAGTACCCCCTCTCGGTACACTGAAGCTTTCTTT. Protein: CASSTPSRYTEAFF.